What follows is one T cell receptor (beta chain) and its context. This sample is drawn from a study of graft-versus-host responses after intestinal transplantation. In germline, CDR1 is MDHEN, CDR2 SYDVKM. The V end was cut by 6 bases, the J end by 2 bases, with 13 bases between. The length of the CDR3 is 14 residues. The repertoire was sequenced with immunoSEQ multiplex PCR; TCRdb's copy has only in-frame clones and lacks some. Of approximately 15,000 clones listed, roughly 70% are singletons. Lymphocytes (intraepithelial and lamina propria) were released by processing the graft tissue. The sample here was ileum tissue, taken approximately 780 days after intestinal transplantation. The receptor was derived from a human patient who received an intestinal transplant, so some T cells may come from the graft donor. V and J are TRBV28 and TRBJ1-2; D is unclear. DNA of the CDR3: TGTGCCAGCAGCCAAACCCCATGGAACTATGGCTACACCTTC. Protein: CASSQTPWNYGYTF.